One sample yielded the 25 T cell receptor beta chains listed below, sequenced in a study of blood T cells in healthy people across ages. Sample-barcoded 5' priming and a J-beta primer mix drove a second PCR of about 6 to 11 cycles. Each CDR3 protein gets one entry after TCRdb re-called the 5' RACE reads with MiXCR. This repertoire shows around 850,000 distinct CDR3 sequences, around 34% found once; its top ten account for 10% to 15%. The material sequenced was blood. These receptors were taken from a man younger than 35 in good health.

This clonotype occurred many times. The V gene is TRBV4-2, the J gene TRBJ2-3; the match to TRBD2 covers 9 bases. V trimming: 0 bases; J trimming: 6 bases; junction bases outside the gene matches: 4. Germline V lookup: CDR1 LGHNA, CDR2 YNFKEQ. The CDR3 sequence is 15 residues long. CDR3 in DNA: TGTGCCAGCAGCCAAGAGCGGGGGGGCCATGATACGCAGTATTTT. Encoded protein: CASSQERGGHDTQYF.

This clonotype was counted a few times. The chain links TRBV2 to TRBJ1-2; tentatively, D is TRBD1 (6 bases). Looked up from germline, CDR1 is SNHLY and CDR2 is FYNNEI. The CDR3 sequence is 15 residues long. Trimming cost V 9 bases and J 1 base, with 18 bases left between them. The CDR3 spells CASRGADGYNYGYTF. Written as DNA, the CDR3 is TGTGCCAGTCGGGGGGCGGACGGGTATAACTATGGCTACACCTTC. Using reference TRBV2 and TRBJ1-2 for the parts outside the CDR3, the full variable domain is EPEVTQTPSHQVTQMGQEVILRCVPISNHLYFYWYRQILGQKVEFLVSFYNNEISEKSEIFDDQFSVERPDGSNFTLKIRSTKLEDSAMYFCASRGADGYNYGYTFGSGTRLTVV.

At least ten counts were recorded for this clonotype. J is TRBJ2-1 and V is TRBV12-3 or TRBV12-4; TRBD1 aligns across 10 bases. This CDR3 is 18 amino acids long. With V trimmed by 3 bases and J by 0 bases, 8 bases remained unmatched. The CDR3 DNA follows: TGTGCCAGCAGTTTGGGACAGGGGAGACTGAGCTCCTACAATGAGCAGTTCTTC. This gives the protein CASSLGQGRLSSYNEQFF.

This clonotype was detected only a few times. CDR3 in DNA: TGCAGTGCTAGAGACAGGACTAGCGGGGGTGATACGCAGTATTTT. Encoded protein: CSARDRTSGGDTQYF. The chain has TRBV20-1 and TRBJ2-3, with 13 positions matching TRBD2. CDR1 is DFQATT and CDR2 is SNEGSKA in the germline V gene (reference sequence). Trimming at V came to 0 bases and at J to 6 bases, leaving 3 bases not matched to a gene. This CDR3 region has 15 residues.

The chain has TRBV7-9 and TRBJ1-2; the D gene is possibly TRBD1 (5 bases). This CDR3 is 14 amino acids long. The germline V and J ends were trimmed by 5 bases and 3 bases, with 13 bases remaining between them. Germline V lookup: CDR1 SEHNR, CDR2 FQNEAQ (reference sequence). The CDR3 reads CASSVPGPHYGYTF. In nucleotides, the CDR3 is TGTGCCAGCAGCGTACCGGGGCCACACTATGGCTACACCTTC.

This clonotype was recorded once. The CDR3 loop reads CASSGFGTGHTGELFF. CDR3 coding DNA: TGTGCCAGCAGCGGATTCGGGACAGGACACACCGGGGAGCTGTTTTTT. This chain uses TRBV9 with TRBJ2-2; 8 nucleotides agree with TRBD1. The CDR3 contains 16 residues. Losses at the gene ends were 3 bases for V and 3 bases for J; bases not matched to a gene: 7. The V gene's germline CDR1 is SGDLS and CDR2 YYNGEE.

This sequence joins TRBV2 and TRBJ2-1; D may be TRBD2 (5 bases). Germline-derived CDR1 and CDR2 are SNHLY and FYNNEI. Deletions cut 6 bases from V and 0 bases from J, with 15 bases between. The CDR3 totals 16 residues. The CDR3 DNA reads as TGTGCCAGCAGCGGGTGGGCGGGTAGCTCCTACAATGAGCAGTTCTTC. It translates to CASSGWAGSSYNEQFF.

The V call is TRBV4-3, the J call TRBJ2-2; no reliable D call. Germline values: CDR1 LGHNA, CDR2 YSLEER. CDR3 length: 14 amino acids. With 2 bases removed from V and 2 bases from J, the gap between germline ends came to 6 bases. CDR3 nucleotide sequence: TGCGCCAGCAGCCAAATTAAAAACACCGGGGAGCTGTTTTTT. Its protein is CASSQIKNTGELFF.

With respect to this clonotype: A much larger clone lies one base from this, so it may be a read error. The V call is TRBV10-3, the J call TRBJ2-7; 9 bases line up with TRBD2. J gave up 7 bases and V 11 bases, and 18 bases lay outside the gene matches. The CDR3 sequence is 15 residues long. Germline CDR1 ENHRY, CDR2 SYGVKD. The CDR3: CAARGDLAGYNEQYF. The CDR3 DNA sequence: TGTGCCGCCCGGGGGGATCTAGCGGGGTACAATGAGCAGTACTTC.

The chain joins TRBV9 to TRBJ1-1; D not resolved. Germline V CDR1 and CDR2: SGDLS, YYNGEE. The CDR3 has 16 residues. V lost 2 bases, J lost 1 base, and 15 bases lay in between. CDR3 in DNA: TGTGCCAGCAGCGTTTACCCTGACACCTCGAACACTGAAGCTTTCTTT. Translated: CASSVYPDTSNTEAFF.

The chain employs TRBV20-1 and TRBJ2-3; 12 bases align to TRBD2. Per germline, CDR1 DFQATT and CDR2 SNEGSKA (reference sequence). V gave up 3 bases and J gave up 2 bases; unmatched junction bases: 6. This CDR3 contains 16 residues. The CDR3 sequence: CSARPGLAGTTDTQYF. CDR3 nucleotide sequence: TGCAGTGCTAGGCCAGGACTAGCGGGGACCACAGATACGCAGTATTTT.

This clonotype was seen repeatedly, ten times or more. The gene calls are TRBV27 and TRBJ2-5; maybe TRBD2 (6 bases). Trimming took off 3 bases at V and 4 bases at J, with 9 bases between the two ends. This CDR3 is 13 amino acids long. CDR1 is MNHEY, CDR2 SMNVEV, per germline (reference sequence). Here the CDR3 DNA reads TGTGCCAGCAGTTTTAGGAGGGGAGAGACCCAGTACTTC. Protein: CASSFRRGETQYF.

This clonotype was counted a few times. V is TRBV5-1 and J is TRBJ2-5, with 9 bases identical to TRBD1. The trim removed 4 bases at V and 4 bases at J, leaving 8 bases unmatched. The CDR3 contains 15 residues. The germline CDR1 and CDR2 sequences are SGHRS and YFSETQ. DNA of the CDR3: TGCGCCAGCAGCGTACAGGGGGCGAGGAGAGAGACCCAGTACTTC. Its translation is CASSVQGARRETQYF.

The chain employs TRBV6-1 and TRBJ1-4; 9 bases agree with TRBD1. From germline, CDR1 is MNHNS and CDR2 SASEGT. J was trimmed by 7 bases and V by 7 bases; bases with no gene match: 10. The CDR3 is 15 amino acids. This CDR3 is CASTTGTGIGEKLFF. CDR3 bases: TGTGCCAGCACCACCGGGACAGGGATCGGTGAAAAACTGTTTTTT.

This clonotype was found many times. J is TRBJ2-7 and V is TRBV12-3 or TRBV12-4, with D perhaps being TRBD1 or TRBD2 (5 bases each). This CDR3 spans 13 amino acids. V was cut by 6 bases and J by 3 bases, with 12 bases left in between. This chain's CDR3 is CASSRDGFYEQYF. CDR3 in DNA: TGTGCCAGCAGCCGGGACGGATTCTACGAGCAGTACTTC.

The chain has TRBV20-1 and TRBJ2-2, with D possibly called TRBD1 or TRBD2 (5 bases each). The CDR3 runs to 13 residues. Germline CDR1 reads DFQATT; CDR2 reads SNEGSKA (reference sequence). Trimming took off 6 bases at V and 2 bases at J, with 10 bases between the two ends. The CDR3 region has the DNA TGCAGTGCAAGGGGAGATAACACCGGGGAGCTGTTTTTT. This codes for CSARGDNTGELFF.

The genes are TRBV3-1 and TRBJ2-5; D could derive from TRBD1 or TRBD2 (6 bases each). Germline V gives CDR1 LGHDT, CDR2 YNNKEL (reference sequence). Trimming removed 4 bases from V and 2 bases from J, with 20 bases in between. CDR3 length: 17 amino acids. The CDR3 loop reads CASSPSRLGGWQETQYF. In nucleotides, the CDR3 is TGTGCCAGCAGCCCGAGTCGGCTGGGGGGCTGGCAAGAGACCCAGTACTTC.

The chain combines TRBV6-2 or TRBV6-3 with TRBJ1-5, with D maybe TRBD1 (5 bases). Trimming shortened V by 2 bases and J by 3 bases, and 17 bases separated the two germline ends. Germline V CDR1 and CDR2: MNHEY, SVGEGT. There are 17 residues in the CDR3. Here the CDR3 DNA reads TGTGCCAGCAGTTACGTTTTGCGGGACGGCTACAATCAGCCCCAGCATTTT. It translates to CASSYVLRDGYNQPQHF.

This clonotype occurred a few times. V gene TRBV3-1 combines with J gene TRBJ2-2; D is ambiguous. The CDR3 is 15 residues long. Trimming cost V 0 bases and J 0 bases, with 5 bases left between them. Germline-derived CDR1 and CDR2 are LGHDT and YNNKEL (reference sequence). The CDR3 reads CASSQDSSNTGELFF. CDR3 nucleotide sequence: TGTGCCAGCAGCCAAGATTCCTCGAACACCGGGGAGCTGTTTTTT.

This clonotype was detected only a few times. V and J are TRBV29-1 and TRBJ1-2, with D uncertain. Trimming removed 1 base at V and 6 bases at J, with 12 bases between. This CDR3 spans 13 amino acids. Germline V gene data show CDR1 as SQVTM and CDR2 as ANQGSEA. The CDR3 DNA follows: TGCAGCGTTGAAGGAGTCGGAGCGAATGGCTACACCTTC. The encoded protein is CSVEGVGANGYTF.

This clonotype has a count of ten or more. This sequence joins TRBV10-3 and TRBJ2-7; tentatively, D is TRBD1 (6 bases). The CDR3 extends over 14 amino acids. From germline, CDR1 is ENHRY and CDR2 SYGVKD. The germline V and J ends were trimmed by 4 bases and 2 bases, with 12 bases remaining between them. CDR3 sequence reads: CAISGTGQAYEQYF. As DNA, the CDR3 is TGTGCCATCAGTGGAACAGGGCAGGCCTACGAGCAGTACTTC.

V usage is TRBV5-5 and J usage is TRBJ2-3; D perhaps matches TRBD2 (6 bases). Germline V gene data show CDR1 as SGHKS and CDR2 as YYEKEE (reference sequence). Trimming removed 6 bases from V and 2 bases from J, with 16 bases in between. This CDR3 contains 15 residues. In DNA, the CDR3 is TGTGCCAGCATCCCGTCGGGAGCGAACACAGATACGCAGTATTTT. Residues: CASIPSGANTDTQYF.

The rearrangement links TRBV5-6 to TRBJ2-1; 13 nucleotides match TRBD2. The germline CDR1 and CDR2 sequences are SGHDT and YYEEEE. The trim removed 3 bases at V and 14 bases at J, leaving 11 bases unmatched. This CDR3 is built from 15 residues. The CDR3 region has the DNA TGTGCCAGCAGCTCGAAAGGACTAGCGGGGGCTCAGGAGTTCTTC. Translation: CASSSKGLAGAQEFF.

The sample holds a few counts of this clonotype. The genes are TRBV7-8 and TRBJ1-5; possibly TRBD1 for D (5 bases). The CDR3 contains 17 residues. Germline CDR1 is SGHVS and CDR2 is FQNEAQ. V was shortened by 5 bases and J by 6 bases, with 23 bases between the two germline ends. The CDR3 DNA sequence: TGTGCCAGCAGCCCTAGTGGGTTCGAGGGGTTTACTCAGCCCCAGCATTTT. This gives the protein CASSPSGFEGFTQPQHF.

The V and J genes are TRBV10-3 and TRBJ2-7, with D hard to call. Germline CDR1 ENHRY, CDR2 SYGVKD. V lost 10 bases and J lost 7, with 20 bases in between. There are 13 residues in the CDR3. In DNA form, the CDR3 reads TGTGCCACCCAAAACCCCTCCTACAATGAGCAGTACTTC. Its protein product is CATQNPSYNEQYF.